This TCR delta chain was profiled in a study of gamma-delta T cells after stem cell transplantation. This CDR3 spans 17 amino acids. The germline CDR1 and CDR2 sequences are GEAIGNYY and EKD. With 3 bases clipped from V and 0 bases from J, the junction kept 11 bases outside the gene matches. TCRdb re-processed the RT-PCR reads via CATT. This table has thousands of delta-chain clones, 9.8% appearing once. The sequence came from a human donor. It is not recorded whose cells these are; they may come from a transplant donor. Sequenced: gamma-delta T cells. The chain joins TRDV2 to TRDJ1, with 8 bases that match TRDD3. CDR3: CACDSVLGGQYTDKLIF. CDR3 sequence (DNA): TGTGCCTGTGACTCCGTACTGGGGGGCCAGTACACCGATAAACTCATCTTT.